The next 13 T cell receptor beta chains were all read from a single sample in a study of cytomegalovirus exposure and HLA in healthy donors. It was with 60 Vbeta and 13 Jbeta primers that the PCR ran. Libraries were prepared by immunoSEQ multiplex PCR; TCRdb keeps only in-frame clonotypes and omits some of them. The table includes about 110,000 clones, approximately 80% detected once. Material: PBMCs. These receptors originate from a human donor in good health.

This chain connects TRBV13 to TRBJ1-3; no clear D. The CDR3 contains 16 residues. Trimming cost V 0 bases and J 0 bases, with 9 bases left between them. The germline CDR1 and CDR2 sequences are PRHDT and FYEKMQ (reference sequence). DNA for the CDR3: TGTGCCAGCAGCTTAGGGCAGGCGAGCTCTGGAAACACCATATATTTT. It codes for CASSLGQASSGNTIYF.

This clone turned up a few times. V gene TRBV19 combines with J gene TRBJ2-7, with D maybe TRBD1 (6 bases). There are 15 residues in the CDR3. V lost 3 bases, J lost 0 bases, and 12 bases lay in between. Germline V gene lookup returns CDR1 LNHDA and CDR2 SQIVND (reference sequence). CDR3 nucleotide sequence: TGTGCCAGTAGTATCTGGGGGCCGAGCTCCTACGAGCAGTACTTC. Translating it yields CASSIWGPSSYEQYF.

The chain has TRBV6-1 and TRBJ2-1; 7 nucleotides agree with TRBD2. V lost 2 bases, J lost 3 bases, and 4 bases stayed unmatched. The CDR3 spans 15 residues. Germline lookup yields CDR1 MNHNS and CDR2 SASEGT. The DNA for the CDR3 is TGTGCCAGCAGTGAATTTGCGGGGGTCTACAATGAGCAGTTCTTC. Amino acids: CASSEFAGVYNEQFF.

The rearrangement links TRBV6-5 to TRBJ1-1; D uncertain. Trimming shortened V by 0 bases and J by 0 bases, and 5 bases separated the two germline ends. The CDR3 length is 14 residues. Germline CDR1 is MNHEY and CDR2 is SVGAGI. The CDR3 protein is CASSYSTLNTEAFF. CDR3 in DNA: TGTGCCAGCAGTTACTCAACATTGAACACTGAAGCTTTCTTT.

This chain joins TRBV11-3 and TRBJ2-3; tentative D call: TRBD2 (6 bases). Between the trimmed V and J ends, which lost 7 bases and 6 bases, there was a span of 14 bases. The CDR3 length is 13 residues. Germline-derived CDR1 and CDR2 are SGHNT and YENEEA. The CDR3 protein is CASMLGGADTQYF. The CDR3 DNA follows: TGTGCCAGCATGCTAGGAGGGGCGGATACGCAGTATTTT.

The genes are TRBV6-5 and TRBJ2-7; TRBD2 matches at 8 bases. This CDR3 comprises 15 residues. V shed 7 bases and J 2 bases; nucleotides not matched to a gene: 10. The germline gives CDR1 MNHEY, CDR2 SVGAGI. In DNA, the CDR3 is TGTGCCAGCACCCCGGGGGGGACTAGTCCCTACGAGCAGTACTTC. Its protein product is CASTPGGTSPYEQYF.

The chain employs TRBV19 and TRBJ1-1; no definite D call. V lost 6 bases, J lost 3 bases, and 14 bases lay in between. Germline loops: CDR1 LNHDA, CDR2 SQIVND (reference sequence). The CDR3 contains 14 residues. The CDR3 DNA reads TGTGCCAGTAGAGGAGAGGGCCGGGACACTGAAGCTTTCTTT. Translation: CASRGEGRDTEAFF.

V gene TRBV5-1 combines with J gene TRBJ2-1, with 11 bases matching TRBD2. There are 18 residues in the CDR3. From germline, CDR1 is SGHRS and CDR2 YFSETQ. The V and J ends lost 0 bases and 6 bases, in that order; junction bases with no gene match: 11. CDR3: CASSLEVLAGGVVNEQFF. CDR3 in DNA: TGCGCCAGCAGCTTGGAGGTGCTAGCGGGAGGAGTTGTCAATGAGCAGTTCTTC.

The chain uses TRBV6-1 and TRBJ2-5; possibly TRBD1 for D (6 bases). There are 15 residues in the CDR3. The V gene's germline CDR1 is MNHNS and CDR2 SASEGT. V was trimmed by 4 bases and J by 4 bases, leaving 16 bases between them. The CDR3, as DNA: TGTGCCAGCAGTGTGACCCGTACAGGGTCAGAGACCCAGTACTTC. Translation gives CASSVTRTGSETQYF.

The CDR3 loop is CASSDRGLPFDQPQHF. The DNA for the CDR3 is TGTGCCAGTAGTGACAGGGGGCTTCCCTTTGATCAGCCCCAGCATTTT. V and J are TRBV19 and TRBJ1-5; TRBD1 matches 10 bases. The ends lost 5 bases at V and 5 bases at J; junction bases unmatched: 9. Per the germline V gene, CDR1 is LNHDA and CDR2 is SQIVND (reference sequence). This CDR3 is 16 amino acids long.

The chain employs TRBV5-1 and TRBJ2-7; D uncertain. CDR1 SGHRS and CDR2 YFSETQ come from the germline V gene. CDR3 length: 14 residues. Trimming took off 0 bases at V and 5 bases at J, with 12 bases between the two ends. CDR3 DNA sequence: TGCGCCAGCAGCTTGGCCGTGCGTAGCAACGAGCAGTACTTC. Its translation is CASSLAVRSNEQYF.

This clone appeared a single time. This chain links TRBV6-6 with TRBJ1-1, with D perhaps matching TRBD1 (5 bases). Germline V lookup: CDR1 MNHNY, CDR2 SVGAGI (reference sequence). CDR3 length equals 15 residues. The germline V and J ends were trimmed by 5 bases and 2 bases, with 15 bases remaining between them. The CDR3 DNA sequence: TGTGCCAGCAGTGTGCGGGGGACCACCAACACTGAAGCTTTCTTT. It is translated as CASSVRGTTNTEAFF.

The rearrangement joins TRBV9 to TRBJ1-1, with D hard to call. V lost 0 bases and J 4 bases, leaving 10 bases between the germline ends. The germline gives CDR1 SGDLS, CDR2 YYNGEE. The CDR3 is 14 residues long. CDR3 DNA sequence: TGTGCCAGCAGCGTAGTGGGAGGGAGCACTGAAGCTTTCTTT. It encodes CASSVVGGSTEAFF.